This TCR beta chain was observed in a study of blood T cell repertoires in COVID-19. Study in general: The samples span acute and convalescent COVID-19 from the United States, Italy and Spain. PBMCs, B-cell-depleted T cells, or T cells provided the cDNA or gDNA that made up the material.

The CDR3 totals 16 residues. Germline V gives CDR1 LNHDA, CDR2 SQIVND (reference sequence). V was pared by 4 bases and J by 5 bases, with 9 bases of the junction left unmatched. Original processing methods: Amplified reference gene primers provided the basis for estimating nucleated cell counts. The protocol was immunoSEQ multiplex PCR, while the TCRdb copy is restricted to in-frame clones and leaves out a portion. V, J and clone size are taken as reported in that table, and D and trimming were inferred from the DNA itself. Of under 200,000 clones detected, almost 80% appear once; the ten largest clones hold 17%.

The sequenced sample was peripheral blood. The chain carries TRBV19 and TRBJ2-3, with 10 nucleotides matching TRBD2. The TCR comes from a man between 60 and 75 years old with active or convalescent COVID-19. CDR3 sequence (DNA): TGTGCCAGTAGTACGTCGGCTAGCGGGAGTCGAGATACGCAGTATTTT. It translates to CASSTSASGSRDTQYF.